This paragraph covers one T cell receptor (beta chain) sequence. Its antigen is as yet unknown. Germline-derived CDR1 and CDR2 are ENHRY and SYGVKD. The CDR3 runs 14 residues. V was clipped by 6 bases and J by 7 bases; unmatched bases: 11. The sample originates from a study of T cell responses to AZD1222 COVID-19 vaccine. Points from the study as a whole: There were mostly white British donors and more females than males, and clonal diversity was possibly underestimated.

The repertoire was sequenced with immunoSEQ multiplex PCR; TCRdb's copy has only in-frame clones and lacks some. The sample lists 110,000 or so clones; about 91% were seen once. This sample comprised peripheral blood, obtained 28 days after the second AZD1222 dose. This clonotype originated in an adult who received the AZD1222 COVID-19 vaccine. This chain joins TRBV10-3 and TRBJ2-5; the match to TRBD1 covers 7 bases. The CDR3 here is CAISRQGAEGTQYF. The CDR3, as DNA: TGTGCCATCAGCCGACAGGGAGCCGAGGGGACCCAGTACTTC.